This T cell receptor beta chain comes out of a study of shared clonotypes between healthy human individuals. Clones were sequenced by immunoSEQ multiplex PCR, and TCRdb holds only the in-frame ones, with some missing. The data contain roughly 2.2 million clones, about 92% of them singletons. The CDR3 length is 15 residues. The V and J ends lost 4 bases and 3 bases, in that order; junction bases with no gene match: 10. The germline V gene has CDR1 SGHRS and CDR2 YFSETQ. Sequenced material: naive CD4+ T cells from PBMCs. Indicated subset: CD45RA+ positively selected. The chain is built from TRBV5-1 and TRBJ2-7, with 7 nucleotides matching TRBD2. The clonotype was recovered from a man aged 18 to 30 in good health. Some clones in this sample may be carry-over from other donors' samples. The CDR3 is CASSPMTAGFYEQYF. The CDR3 coding sequence is TGCGCCAGCAGCCCCATGACAGCGGGATTCTACGAGCAGTACTTC.